One and the same sample provided the 14 T cell receptor beta chains below, sequenced in a study of early stage breast cancer tumors. Libraries were prepared by immunoSEQ multiplex PCR; TCRdb keeps only in-frame clonotypes and omits some of them. The sample gives tens of thousands of clones, 80% of which show up once; roughly 13% is in the top ten. Sequenced material: blood. All receptors derive from a person in their sixties with breast cancer.

J is TRBJ1-1 and V is TRBV29-1, with 7 nucleotides matching TRBD1. V shed 5 bases, J shed 0 bases, and the junction held 3 bases outside the gene matches. Per the germline V gene, CDR1 is SQVTM and CDR2 is ANQGSEA. The CDR3 length is 13 residues. The CDR3: CSVQGTVNTEAFF. The CDR3 DNA reads TGCAGCGTTCAAGGGACAGTGAACACTGAAGCTTTCTTT.

This clone was seen only a few times. The gene calls are TRBV2 and TRBJ2-7, with 9 positions matching TRBD1. The CDR3 contains 13 residues. Per the germline V gene, CDR1 is SNHLY and CDR2 is FYNNEI. V gave up 5 bases and J gave up 6 bases; unmatched junction bases: 5. The CDR3 protein is CASSRDRAVEQYF. The CDR3 DNA reads TGTGCCAGCAGTCGGGACAGGGCCGTCGAGCAGTACTTC.

V is TRBV11-3 and J is TRBJ2-7; 8 bases are a match to TRBD2. Losses at the gene ends were 0 bases for V and 3 bases for J; bases not matched to a gene: 4. This CDR3 comprises 15 residues. The germline CDR1 and CDR2 sequences are SGHNT and YENEEA. CDR3 residues: CASSLEGLEIYEQYF. In nucleotides, the CDR3 is TGTGCCAGCAGCTTAGAGGGACTAGAAATCTACGAGCAGTACTTC.

The table lists this clone with a count of one. The chain is built from TRBV2 and TRBJ2-3; the match to TRBD2 covers 10 bases. The V gene end was trimmed by 7 bases and the J gene end by 0 bases; junction bases not matched to a gene: 13. From germline, CDR1 is SNHLY and CDR2 FYNNEI. The CDR3 spans 18 residues. The CDR3 is CASTLSAGGHSSTDTQYF. The CDR3 region has the DNA TGTGCCAGCACTCTCTCAGCGGGAGGGCACTCTAGCACAGATACGCAGTATTTT.

This chain uses TRBV25-1 with TRBJ1-5, with D perhaps TRBD1 (5 bases). V dropped 4 bases and J dropped 1 base, with 11 bases sitting between them. Germline CDR1 and CDR2: MGHDK and SYGVNS. The CDR3 covers 15 residues. The CDR3 DNA follows: TGTGCCAGCAGTGTCCCCAGGGCGAGCAATCAGCCCCAGCATTTT. Translation: CASSVPRASNQPQHF.

This chain uses TRBV7-2 with TRBJ1-5; 8 nucleotides match TRBD1. The CDR3 is 16 residues long. Germline V gene data show CDR1 as SGHTA and CDR2 as FQGNSA. Germline trimming cut 1 base from V and 3 bases from J; bases unmatched to any gene: 5. CDR3 nucleotides: TGTGCCAGCAGCTTAGGTCGGACAGGGCTCAATCAGCCCCAGCATTTT. Amino acids: CASSLGRTGLNQPQHF.

The gene calls are TRBV28 and TRBJ1-4; D gene uncertain. Germline V gene lookup returns CDR1 MDHEN and CDR2 SYDVKM. V shed 5 bases and J shed 8 bases, with 12 bases lying between them. This CDR3 is built from 13 residues. The CDR3 DNA reads as TGTGCCAGCAGTGCGGCGAATGGGGAAAAACTGTTTTTT. Translating gives CASSAANGEKLFF.

J is TRBJ2-5 and V is TRBV5-7; 13 bases align to TRBD2. TRBV5-7 is an ORF; its function is uncertain. The CDR3 is 16 residues long. Losses at the gene ends were 1 base for V and 2 bases for J; bases not matched to a gene: 2. CDR3 sequence (DNA): TGTGCCAGCAGCTTGACTAGCGGGAGGGGACAAGAGACCCAGTACTTC. Its translation is CASSLTSGRGQETQYF.

The V gene is TRBV19, the J gene TRBJ2-7; 14 nucleotides line up with TRBD2. The CDR3 covers 13 residues. From germline, CDR1 is LNHDA and CDR2 SQIVND (reference sequence). V lost 9 bases, J lost 6 bases, and 4 bases stayed unmatched. The CDR3: CASGLAGGPEQYF. DNA for the CDR3: TGTGCCAGCGGACTAGCGGGAGGTCCCGAGCAGTACTTC.

This clone was counted between two and nine times. The same CDR3 can be traced to other DNA sequences in this sample. The chain links TRBV7-8 to TRBJ2-7; D may be TRBD1 (7 bases). CDR1 and CDR2 from the germline V gene are SGHVS and FQNEAQ. This CDR3 has 14 residues. The V gene lost 2 bases and the J gene lost 4 bases, with 12 bases spanning the gap. The CDR3 loop is CASSLYRGGYEQYF. The CDR3 coding sequence is TGTGCCAGCAGCTTATACAGGGGAGGTTACGAGCAGTACTTC.

The rearrangement joins TRBV29-1 to TRBJ1-2; D call uncertain. This CDR3 is built from 12 residues. V shed 7 bases and J shed 0 bases, with 9 bases lying between them. CDR1 and CDR2 (germline): SQVTM, ANQGSEA. This chain's CDR3 is CSAASSNYGYTF. CDR3 sequence (DNA): TGCAGCGCCGCGTCCTCTAACTATGGCTACACCTTC.

This clone has only one observation. The genes are TRBV7-2 and TRBJ1-2; 7 nucleotides match TRBD1. V gave up 5 bases and J gave up 5 bases; unmatched junction bases: 8. The CDR3 covers 14 residues. CDR1 and CDR2 (germline): SGHTA, FQGNSA. CDR3 residues: CASSRDRVGYGYTF. CDR3 in DNA: TGTGCCAGCAGCAGAGACAGGGTTGGGTATGGCTACACCTTC.

The V gene is TRBV10-1, the J gene TRBJ1-4; TRBD1 matches 9 bases. CDR1 and CDR2 from the germline V gene are WNHNN and SYGVQD (reference sequence). V gave up 0 bases and J gave up 6 bases; unmatched junction bases: 8. The CDR3 is made up of 17 amino acids. The CDR3 sequence is CASSESLGQGEDEKLFF. CDR3 coding DNA: TGCGCCAGCAGTGAGTCCCTGGGACAGGGTGAAGATGAAAAACTGTTTTTT.

This rearrangement joins TRBV7-9 to TRBJ2-5; maybe TRBD1 (5 bases). Trimming left V 5 bases short and J 5 bases short, with 21 bases between. CDR1 and CDR2 from the germline V gene are SEHNR and FQNEAQ (reference sequence). The length of the CDR3 is 16 residues. The chain's CDR3 is CASSPRPQLRVETQYF. The DNA of the CDR3 is TGTGCCAGCAGCCCCCGGCCCCAGCTCAGGGTCGAGACCCAGTACTTC.